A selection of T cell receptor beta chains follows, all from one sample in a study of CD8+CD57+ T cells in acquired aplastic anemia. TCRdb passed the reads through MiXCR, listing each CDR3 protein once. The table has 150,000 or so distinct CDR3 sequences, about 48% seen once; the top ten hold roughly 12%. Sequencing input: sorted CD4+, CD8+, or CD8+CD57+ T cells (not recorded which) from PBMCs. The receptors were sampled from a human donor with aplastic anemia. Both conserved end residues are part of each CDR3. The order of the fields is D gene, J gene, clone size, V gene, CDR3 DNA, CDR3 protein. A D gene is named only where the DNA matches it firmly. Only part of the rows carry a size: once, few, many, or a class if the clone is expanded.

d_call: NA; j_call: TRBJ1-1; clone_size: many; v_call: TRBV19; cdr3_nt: TGTGCCAGTAGTATTGGACAGAAGGCTTTCTTT; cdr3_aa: CASSIGQKAFF
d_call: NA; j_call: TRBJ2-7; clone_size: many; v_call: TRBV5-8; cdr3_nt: TGTGCCAGCAGCCCTCTTGAAGTCGACGAGCAGTACTTC; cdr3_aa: CASSPLEVDEQYF
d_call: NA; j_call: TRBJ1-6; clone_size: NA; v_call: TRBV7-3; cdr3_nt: TGTGCCAGCAGCCCCAGCGGTTCGGTTTCACCCCTCCACTTT; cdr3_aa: CASSPSGSVSPLHF
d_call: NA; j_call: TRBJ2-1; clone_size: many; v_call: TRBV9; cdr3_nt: TGTGCCAGCAGCGCCTCCGGAAGGCCCGTCGATGAGCAGTTCTTC; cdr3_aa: CASSASGRPVDEQFF
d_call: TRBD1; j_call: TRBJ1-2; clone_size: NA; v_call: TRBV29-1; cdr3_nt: TGCAGCGTTGATGGGACAGGGGGCTTTGATGGCTACACCTTC; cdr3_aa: CSVDGTGGFDGYTF
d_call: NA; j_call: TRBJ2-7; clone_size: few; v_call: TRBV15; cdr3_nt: TGTGCCACCAGCTCCGGGATCCCGGGCGAGCAGTACTTC; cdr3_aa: CATSSGIPGEQYF
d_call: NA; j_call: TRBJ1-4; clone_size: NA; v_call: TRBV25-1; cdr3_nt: TGTGCCAGCAGTGACCCGGGGGGAGGGGCAACTAATGAAAAACTGTTTTTT; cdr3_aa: CASSDPGGGATNEKLFF
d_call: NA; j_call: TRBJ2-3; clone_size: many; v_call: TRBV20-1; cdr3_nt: TGCAGTGCTCCCCCGGAGCCGCCCGGGGGTGCGCAGTATTTT; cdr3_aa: CSAPPEPPGGAQYF
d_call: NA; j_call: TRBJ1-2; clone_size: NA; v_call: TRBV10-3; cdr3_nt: TGTGCCATCAGTGAGTCCTACGGAGGGAACTATGGCTACACCTTC; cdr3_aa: CAISESYGGNYGYTF
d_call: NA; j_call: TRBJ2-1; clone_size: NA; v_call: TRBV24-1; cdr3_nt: TGTGCCACCAGTCGCAGCTACAATGAGCAGTTCTTC; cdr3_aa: CATSRSYNEQFF